The following is a T cell receptor (beta chain) sequence with its context. Antigen specificity is unknown. Stated treatment: around 19 received Ad26.COV2.S at low or high dose, single or two shots; several received placebo; per-sample allocation not given. Following the first vaccine or placebo injection, samples were taken on day 63. This specimen belongs to a study of Ad26.COV2.S vaccination and SARS-CoV-2 variants. For the study at large: Doses of Ad26.COV2.S were injected into muscle once or twice, 56 days apart.

Sequencing used immunoSEQ multiplex PCR; TCRdb keeps in-frame clones, though not all of them. The table lists 350,000 to 400,000 clones, more than 85% of them singletons, with 3% to 3.5% in the top ten. Findings and limits, study-wide: Measurements of TCR breadth and depth may have given underestimates of the total T cell responses.

The clonotype was recovered from a person between 18 and 65 years old who received the Ad26.COV2.S COVID-19 vaccine or a placebo. Sequenced material: peripheral blood, taken in a trial of Ad26.COV2.S vaccine versus placebo.

The DNA of the CDR3 is TGTGCCAGCTCACCAGTTGACGAGCCAAAAGACAATGAGCAGTTCTTC. Translated: CASSPVDEPKDNEQFF. The chain combines TRBV18 with TRBJ2-1; no clear D. Germline V lookup: CDR1 KGHSH, CDR2 LQKENI. The CDR3 totals 16 residues. The ends were cut back, 2 bases at V and 5 bases at J, with 16 bases in the middle.